This passage covers 9 T cell receptor beta chains from one sample sequenced in a study of T cells in Graves' hyperthyroidism and ophthalmopathy. RNA transcripts gave rise to amplified TCR beta CDR3 regions. The TCR CDR3 first-round RT-PCR relied on the HTBI primer set. TCRdb redid the calling of the multiplex PCR reads with MiXCR, one entry per CDR3 protein. Of more than 300,000 distinct CDR3 sequences listed, about a fifth are singletons. The sample was blood. Source of these receptors: a man aged 18 to 30 with Graves' ophthalmopathy.

Ten or more counts support this clonotype. The gene calls are TRBV19 and TRBJ1-1; no clear D. The CDR3 contains 13 residues. Germline V CDR1 and CDR2: LNHDA, SQIVND (reference sequence). Trimming removed 10 bases at V and 4 bases at J, with 16 bases between. The CDR3 region has the DNA TGTGCCATTCTCCCCCCTGAGGGCACTGAAGCTTTCTTT. It encodes CAILPPEGTEAFF.

The CDR3 reads CSVSLASSYNEQFF. The CDR3 region has the DNA TGCAGCGTTTCTCTAGCAAGCTCCTACAATGAGCAGTTCTTC. The V gene is TRBV29-1, the J gene TRBJ2-1; TRBD2 might be the D (5 bases). The germline V gene has CDR1 SQVTM and CDR2 ANQGSEA. The length of the CDR3 is 14 residues. The ends were cut back, 5 bases at V and 0 bases at J, with 11 bases in the middle.

This clonotype was observed many times. This chain connects TRBV12-5 to TRBJ1-1; a possible D gene is TRBD1 (5 bases). Trimming left V 1 base short and J 1 base short, with 10 bases between. The germline V gene encodes CDR1 LGHNT and CDR2 FRNRAP. The CDR3 sequence is 15 residues long. CDR3 protein: CASGLAGHPNTEAFF. The CDR3 region has the DNA TGTGCTAGTGGTTTGGCAGGACATCCGAACACTGAAGCTTTCTTT.

Many counts were recorded for this clonotype. This sequence joins TRBV12-3 or TRBV12-4 and TRBJ2-7, with D perhaps matching TRBD1 or TRBD2 (9 bases each). CDR3 size: 16 residues. The ends were cut back, 5 bases at V and 6 bases at J, with 23 bases in the middle. The CDR3 region has the DNA TGTGCCAGCAGTCCCGCGGGGGGGACAGGGTGGCGCGAGCAGTACTTC. Its protein product is CASSPAGGTGWREQYF.

This clonotype occurred many times. The chain couples TRBV5-1 to TRBJ1-1; 7 bases are shared with TRBD1. The CDR3 runs to 14 residues. Looked up from germline, CDR1 is SGHRS and CDR2 is YFSETQ. The J segment lost 3 bases and the V segment lost 4 bases, leaving 6 bases of the junction unmatched. The CDR3 coding sequence is TGCGCCAGCAGCATTACAGGGGTGGACACTGAAGCTTTCTTT. Its protein product is CASSITGVDTEAFF.

This clonotype was recorded many times. The V call is TRBV5-1, the J call TRBJ2-1; 7 positions match TRBD1. CDR1 and CDR2 (germline): SGHRS, YFSETQ. The CDR3 has 14 residues. J lost 5 bases, V lost 0 bases, and 2 bases had no gene match. CDR3: CASSLDRGDNEQFF. The CDR3 nucleotides are TGCGCCAGCAGCTTGGACAGGGGAGACAATGAGCAGTTCTTC.

The CDR3 bases are TGTGCCAGCAGCCCGGGGACCTTTAGGCACGAGCAGTACTTC. Protein: CASSPGTFRHEQYF. The chain has TRBV4-2 and TRBJ2-7; D may match TRBD1 or TRBD2 (5 bases each). Trimming stripped 4 bases from V and 5 bases from J, with 15 bases between. The CDR3 runs to 14 residues. Germline lookup yields CDR1 LGHNA and CDR2 YNFKEQ.

This sequence joins TRBV28 and TRBJ2-2; 7 bases fit TRBD1. CDR3 length: 15 amino acids. The ends lost 7 bases at V and 2 bases at J; junction bases unmatched: 7. CDR1 MDHEN and CDR2 SYDVKM come from the germline V gene. The CDR3 DNA reads as TGTGCCAGCAAGCAAGGGACAGTTAACACCGGGGAGCTGTTTTTT. This sequence encodes CASKQGTVNTGELFF.

This chain uses TRBV5-4 with TRBJ2-5; tentative D call: TRBD1 (6 bases). Between the trimmed V and J ends, which lost 4 bases and 1 base, there was a span of 20 bases. Germline loops: CDR1 SGHNT, CDR2 YYREEE (reference sequence). There are 17 residues in the CDR3. CDR3 loop: CASSKNVPIQGQETQYF. DNA of the CDR3: TGTGCCAGCAGCAAGAACGTTCCAATACAGGGCCAAGAGACCCAGTACTTC.